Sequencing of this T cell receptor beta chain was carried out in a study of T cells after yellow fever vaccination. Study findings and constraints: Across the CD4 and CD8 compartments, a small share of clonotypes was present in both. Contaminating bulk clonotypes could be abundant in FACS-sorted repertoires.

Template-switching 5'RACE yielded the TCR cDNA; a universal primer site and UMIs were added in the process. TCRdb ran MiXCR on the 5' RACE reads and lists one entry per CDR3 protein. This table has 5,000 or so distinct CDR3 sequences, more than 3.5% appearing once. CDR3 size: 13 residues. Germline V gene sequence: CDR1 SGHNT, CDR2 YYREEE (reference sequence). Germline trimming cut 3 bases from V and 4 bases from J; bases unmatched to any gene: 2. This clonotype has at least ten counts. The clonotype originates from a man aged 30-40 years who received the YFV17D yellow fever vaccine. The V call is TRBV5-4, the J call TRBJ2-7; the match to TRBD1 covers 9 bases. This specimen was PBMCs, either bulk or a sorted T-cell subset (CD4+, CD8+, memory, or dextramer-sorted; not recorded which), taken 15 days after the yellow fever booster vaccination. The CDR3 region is CASSSGTGYEQYF. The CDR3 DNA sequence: TGTGCCAGCAGCTCCGGGACAGGGTACGAGCAGTACTTC.